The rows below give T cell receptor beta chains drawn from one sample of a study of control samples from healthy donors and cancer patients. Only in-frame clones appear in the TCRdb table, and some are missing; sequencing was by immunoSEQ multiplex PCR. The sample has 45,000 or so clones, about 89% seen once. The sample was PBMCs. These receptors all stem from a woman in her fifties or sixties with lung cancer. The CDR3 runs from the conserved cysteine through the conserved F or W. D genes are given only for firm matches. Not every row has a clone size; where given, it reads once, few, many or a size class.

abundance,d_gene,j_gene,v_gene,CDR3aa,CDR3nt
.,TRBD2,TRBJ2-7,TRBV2,CASSVREGREQYF,TGTGCCAGCAGTGTTCGGGAGGGCCGCGAGCAGTACTTC
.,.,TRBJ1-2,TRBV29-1,CSVGANGYTF,TGCAGCGTTGGGGCGAACGGCTACACCTTC
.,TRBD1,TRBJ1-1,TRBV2,CASGGQGRVTEAFF,TGTGCCAGCGGAGGACAGGGGAGGGTCACTGAAGCTTTCTTT
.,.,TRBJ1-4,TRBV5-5,CASSPAGAQANEKLFF,TGTGCCAGCAGCCCAGCGGGGGCGCAGGCTAATGAAAAACTGTTTTTT
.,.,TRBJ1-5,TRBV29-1,CSVRGESGNQPQHF,TGCAGCGTACGGGGGGAGTCTGGAAATCAGCCCCAGCATTTT
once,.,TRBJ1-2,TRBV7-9,CASSLENYGYTF,TGTGCCAGCAGCTTAGAGAACTATGGCTACACCTTC
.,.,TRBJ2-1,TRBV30,CAWSPLGRSSYNEQFF,TGTGCCTGGAGTCCATTGGGCCGGAGCTCCTACAATGAGCAGTTCTTC
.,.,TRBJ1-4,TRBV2,CASSEGYLDEKLFF,TGTGCCAGCAGTGAGGGCTATCTGGATGAAAAACTGTTTTTT
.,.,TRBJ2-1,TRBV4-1,CASSQEGGSLTPYNEQFF,TGCGCCAGCAGCCAAGAAGGGGGATCCCTTACGCCCTACAATGAGCAGTTCTTC
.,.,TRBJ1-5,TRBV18,CASSSRGRNQPQHF,TGTGCCAGCTCATCACGGGGCAGAAATCAGCCCCAGCATTTT
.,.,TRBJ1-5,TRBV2,CASSEAMDQPQHF,TGTGCCAGCAGTGAAGCGATGGATCAGCCCCAGCATTTT
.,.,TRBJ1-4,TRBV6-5,CASSSGSTNEKLFF,TGTGCCAGCAGCTCCGGGTCGACTAATGAAAAACTGTTTTTT
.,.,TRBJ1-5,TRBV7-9,CASTAVGNQPQHF,TGTGCCAGCACCGCAGTAGGGAATCAGCCCCAGCATTTT
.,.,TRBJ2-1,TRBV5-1,CASSLGSLLGDEQFF,TGCGCCAGCAGCTTGGGATCATTACTAGGGGATGAGCAGTTCTTC
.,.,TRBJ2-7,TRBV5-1,CASSLAPGSSYEQYF,TGCGCCAGCAGCTTGGCACCCGGGAGCTCCTACGAGCAGTACTTC
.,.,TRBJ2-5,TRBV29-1,CSVEKADETQYF,TGCAGCGTTGAAAAGGCAGATGAGACCCAGTACTTC
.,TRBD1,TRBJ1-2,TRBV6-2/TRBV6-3,CASSPAGTGVSYTF,TGTGCCAGCAGTCCCGCCGGGACAGGGGTGAGCTACACCTTC
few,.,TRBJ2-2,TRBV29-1,CSVVPNQWSGELFF,TGCAGCGTTGTCCCCAATCAGTGGTCCGGGGAGCTGTTTTTT
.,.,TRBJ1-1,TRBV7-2,CASSLGRYRNTEAFF,TGTGCCAGCAGCTTAGGCCGGTACAGGAACACTGAAGCTTTCTTT
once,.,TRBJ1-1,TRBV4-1,CASSQESPGTNTEAFF,TGCGCCAGCAGCCAAGAATCTCCAGGGACGAACACTGAAGCTTTCTTT
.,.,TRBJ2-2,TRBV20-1,CSASSWIQGTGELFF,TGCAGTGCTAGTTCCTGGATTCAGGGGACCGGGGAGCTGTTTTTT
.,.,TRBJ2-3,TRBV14,CASSQDFGSGTDTQYF,TGTGCCAGCAGCCAAGATTTCGGGAGTGGGACAGATACGCAGTATTTT
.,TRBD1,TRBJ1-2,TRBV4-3,CASSQGLGTVYGYTF,TGCGCCAGCAGCCAAGGATTAGGGACAGTCTATGGCTACACCTTC
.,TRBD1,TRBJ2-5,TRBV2,CASSTGQRETQYF,TGTGCCAGCAGTACGGGACAGCGAGAGACCCAGTACTTC
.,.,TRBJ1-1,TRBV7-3,CASRDQPNTEAFF,TGTGCCAGCAGGGACCAACCGAACACTGAAGCTTTCTTT
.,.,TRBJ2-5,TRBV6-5,CASSYDPRAQGETQYF,TGTGCCAGCAGTTACGATCCCCGGGCCCAAGGGGAGACCCAGTACTTC
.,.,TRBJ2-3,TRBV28,CASSLWGQRADTQYF,TGTGCCAGCAGTTTATGGGGGCAGCGGGCAGATACGCAGTATTTT
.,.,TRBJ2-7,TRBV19,CASRATASTYEQYF,TGTGCCAGTAGGGCGACAGCCTCCACCTACGAGCAGTACTTC
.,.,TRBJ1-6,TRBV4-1,CASSIYPLNSPLHF,TGCGCCAGCAGCATATATCCCCTTAATTCACCCCTCCACTTT
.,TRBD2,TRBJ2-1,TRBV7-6,CASSLRAGGPYEQFF,TGTGCCAGCAGCTTAAGAGCGGGAGGGCCGTATGAGCAGTTCTTC
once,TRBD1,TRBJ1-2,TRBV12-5,CASGFPQGRRDGYTF,TGTGCTAGTGGTTTCCCACAGGGGCGACGAGATGGCTACACCTTC
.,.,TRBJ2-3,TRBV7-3,CASSPGGMDTDTQYF,TGTGCCAGCAGCCCCGGAGGTATGGACACAGATACGCAGTATTTT
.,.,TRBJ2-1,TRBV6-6,CASSLRAAGNEQFF,TGTGCCAGCAGTTTGCGGGCGGCCGGCAATGAGCAGTTCTTC
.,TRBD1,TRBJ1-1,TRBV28,CASSLQGGTEAFF,TGTGCCAGCAGTTTACAGGGGGGCACTGAAGCTTTCTTT
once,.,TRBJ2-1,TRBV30,CAWTLWNEQFF,TGTGCCTGGACCCTCTGGAATGAGCAGTTCTTC
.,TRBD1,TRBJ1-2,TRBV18,CASSPGTGDAYGYTF,TGTGCCAGCTCACCAGGGACAGGGGACGCCTATGGCTACACCTTC
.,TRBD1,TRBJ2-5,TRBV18,CASSPDRLQGRETQYF,TGTGCCAGCTCACCAGACCGATTACAGGGGAGAGAGACCCAGTACTTC